One and the same sample provided the 28 T cell receptor beta chains below, sequenced in a study of blood T cells in healthy people across ages. Through a sample-barcoded 5' primer and a J-beta primer mix, a second PCR was run for about 7 to 12 cycles. TCRdb re-called the 5' RACE reads through MiXCR, storing one row per CDR3 protein. Of approximately 580,000 distinct CDR3 sequences in the sample, 24% were seen once. The same sample was also used in a study of T cells of mothers and their children.

The sample consisted of blood. All receptors come from a boy younger than 18 in good health.

This chain's CDR3 is CASSYGGRGHTDTQYF. CDR3 nucleotides: TGTGCCAGCAGTTACGGAGGGAGGGGGCACACAGATACGCAGTATTTT. The chain carries TRBV6-2 or TRBV6-3 and TRBJ2-3, with D tentatively TRBD1 or TRBD2 (7 bases each). CDR1 and CDR2 from the germline V gene are MNHEY and SVGEGT. Trimming left V 2 bases short and J 2 bases short, with 14 bases between. The CDR3 is 16 residues long.

J is TRBJ2-7 and V is TRBV14; possibly TRBD2 for D (5 bases). Germline V gives CDR1 SGHDN, CDR2 FVKESK. The V end lost 0 bases, the J end lost 13 bases, and 13 bases lay between the germline ends. The CDR3 is made up of 12 amino acids. The CDR3 region is CASSQEGVTGYF. The CDR3 DNA follows: TGTGCCAGCAGCCAAGAAGGAGTAACGGGATACTTC.

This clonotype was counted a few times. The V gene is TRBV5-1, the J gene TRBJ2-1, with TRBD2 matching over 10 bases. The CDR3 contains 15 residues. V gave up 4 bases and J gave up 2 bases; unmatched junction bases: 3. The germline CDR1 and CDR2 sequences are SGHRS and YFSETQ. The CDR3 bases are TGCGCCAGCAGCGTTAGCGGGGGGACCTACAATGAGCAGTTCTTC. It is translated as CASSVSGGTYNEQFF.

There are a few counts of this clonotype. V is TRBV12-3 or TRBV12-4 and J is TRBJ2-5, with D perhaps TRBD2 (6 bases). This CDR3 contains 17 residues. Trimming cost V 1 base and J 3 bases, with 18 bases left between them. The CDR3 reads CASSLGGDSTRKETQYF. For the CDR3, the DNA is TGTGCCAGCAGTTTAGGGGGGGATTCCACCCGAAAAGAGACCCAGTACTTC.

V is TRBV7-3 and J is TRBJ2-3; 8 bases agree with TRBD2. Germline CDR1 and CDR2: SGHTA and FQGTGA. With V trimmed by 5 bases and J by 3 bases, 1 base remained unmatched. This CDR3 region has 13 residues. The CDR3 loop reads CASSRLATDTQYF. CDR3 DNA: TGTGCCAGCAGCCGACTAGCGACAGATACGCAGTATTTT.

This clonotype was seen ten or more times. This chain's CDR3 is CASSPTGNIFSGANVLTF. In DNA form, the CDR3 reads TGTGCCAGCTCACCGACAGGGAACATATTCTCTGGGGCCAACGTCCTGACTTTC. This rearrangement joins TRBV18 to TRBJ2-6; TRBD1 matches 7 bases. CDR1 and CDR2 (germline): KGHSH, LQKENI. The V segment lost 3 bases and the J segment 0 bases; nucleotides outside the gene matches: 8. This CDR3 spans 18 amino acids.

This clonotype was seen only a few times. This chain joins TRBV9 and TRBJ1-5, with D unresolved. In germline, CDR1 is SGDLS, CDR2 YYNGEE. The CDR3 extends over 15 amino acids. Trimming shortened V by 1 base and J by 0 bases, and 8 bases separated the two germline ends. This chain's CDR3 is CASSVRPDSNQPQHF. The CDR3 nucleotides read TGTGCCAGCAGCGTACGGCCCGATAGCAATCAGCCCCAGCATTTT.

The chain links TRBV5-1 to TRBJ1-6; D is unclear. Trimming took off 3 bases at V and 9 bases at J, with 31 bases between the two ends. Germline V gene sequence: CDR1 SGHRS, CDR2 YFSETQ. The CDR3 runs to 20 residues. DNA of the CDR3: TGCGCCAGCAGCTCGTCCAAGGACCCCACGTTCTTCGGCCCAATTTCACCCCTCCACTTT. It specifies CASSSSKDPTFFGPISPLHF.

This clonotype was counted ten times or more. This chain connects TRBV6-1 to TRBJ2-1; 8 bases fit TRBD2. The CDR3 totals 16 residues. Trimming took 1 base from V and 5 from J; bases not matched to a gene: 7. Germline V CDR1 and CDR2: MNHNS, SASEGT. The CDR3 protein is CASSEVGRGAHNEQFF. The CDR3 coding sequence is TGTGCCAGCAGTGAAGTCGGGCGGGGGGCACACAATGAGCAGTTCTTC.

This clonotype turned up a few times. This chain uses TRBV28 with TRBJ2-5; 11 nucleotides match TRBD2. The DNA end lines up better with TRBJ2-7; the J call may be wrong. The CDR3 is 15 amino acids. The germline V gene has CDR1 MDHEN and CDR2 SYDVKM. As DNA, the CDR3 is TGTGCCAGCAGTCAACTAGCGGGAGCCTTTTACGAGCAGTACTTC. Translated: CASSQLAGAFYEQYF.

J is TRBJ2-3 and V is TRBV4-3; TRBD2 might be the D (5 bases). The germline V gene has CDR1 LGHNA and CDR2 YSLEER. This CDR3 has 14 amino acids. V was shortened by 1 base and J by 6 bases, with 11 bases between the two germline ends. The chain's CDR3 is CASSQGQRLDTQYF. The CDR3 DNA sequence: TGCGCCAGCAGCCAAGGGCAGCGGTTGGATACGCAGTATTTT.

In its sample, this clonotype was seen many times. The chain combines TRBV7-2 with TRBJ1-1; D is undetermined. The CDR3 has 12 residues. The germline gives CDR1 SGHTA, CDR2 FQGNSA. Trimming cost V 5 bases and J 2 bases, with 6 bases left between them. This CDR3 reads CASSPFNTEAFF. CDR3 nucleotide sequence: TGTGCCAGCAGCCCTTTTAACACTGAAGCTTTCTTT.

The CDR3 DNA sequence: TGCGCCAGCAGCCAAGATGGTTTTTTTTTGGGCATTCGCCCCAATCAGCCCCAGCATTTT. It specifies CASSQDGFFLGIRPNQPQHF. This rearrangement joins TRBV4-1 to TRBJ1-5; D is unresolved. The CDR3 covers 20 residues. V shed 0 bases and J shed 3 bases, with 24 bases lying between them. Per germline, CDR1 MGHRA and CDR2 YSYEKL.

The sample holds a few counts of this clonotype. A read error may account for a junction end that differs from germline. The chain recombines TRBV25-1 with TRBJ2-7, with D uncertain. In germline, CDR1 is MGHDK, CDR2 SYGVNS. CDR3 length equals 13 residues. CDR3 coding DNA: TGTGCCAGCAGTGAATGGGCAGGATACGGGCAGTACTTC. It is translated as CASSEWAGYGQYF.

This clonotype was observed a few times. The V call is TRBV28, the J call TRBJ1-5; D call uncertain. Germline CDR1 MDHEN, CDR2 SYDVKM. Trimming stripped 4 bases from V and 4 bases from J, with 11 bases between. The CDR3 extends over 14 amino acids. The CDR3 sequence is CASSSWAANQPQHF. DNA for the CDR3: TGTGCCAGCAGTTCATGGGCCGCTAATCAGCCCCAGCATTTT. Full variable domain (remainder filled in from reference TRBV28 and TRBJ1-5): DVKVTQSSRYLVKRTGEKVFLECVQDMDHENMFWYRQDPGLGLRLIYFSYDVKMKEKGDIPEGYSVSREKKERFSLILESASTNQTSMYLCASSSWAANQPQHFGDGTRLSIL.

V is TRBV5-1 and J is TRBJ2-7, with 7 bases fitting TRBD2. V dropped 3 bases and J dropped 9; count of bases not matched to a gene: 12. The CDR3 is made up of 14 amino acids. Germline CDR1 reads SGHRS; CDR2 reads YFSETQ. CDR3 nucleotide sequence: TGCGCCAGCAGCTCCTCTTCGGCGGGAGTAAGGCAGTACTTC. It is translated as CASSSSSAGVRQYF. Complete variable domain (other parts from reference TRBV5-1 and TRBJ2-7): KAGVTQTPRYLIKTRGQQVTLSCSPISGHRSVSWYQQTPGQGLQFLFEYFSETQRNKGNFPGRFSGRQFSNSRSEMNVSTLELGDSALYLCASSSSSAGVRQYFGPGTRLTVT.

Notes on this clonotype: This clone may be a read error of a much larger clone one base away. The chain has TRBV29-1 and TRBJ2-5; 8 bases fit TRBD1. The better agreement between TRBJ2-7 and the DNA end casts doubt on the J call. The CDR3 is made up of 16 amino acids. Germline V gene data show CDR1 as SQVTM and CDR2 as ANQGSEA. CDR3 residues: CSVASFQGASSYEQYF. As DNA, the CDR3 is TGCAGCGTTGCGAGTTTTCAGGGGGCCAGCTCCTACGAGCAGTACTTC.

V usage is TRBV5-6 and J usage is TRBJ2-2; the D gene is possibly TRBD1 (6 bases). CDR1 and CDR2 (germline): SGHDT, YYEEEE. The length of the CDR3 is 14 residues. V lost 2 bases and J lost 4, with 9 bases in between. CDR3 sequence reads: CASSLLRGTGELFF. For the CDR3, the DNA is TGTGCCAGCAGCTTACTCAGGGGCACCGGGGAGCTGTTTTTT.

The rearrangement joins TRBV27 to TRBJ2-1, with 9 bases that match TRBD2. The CDR3 extends over 16 amino acids. From germline, CDR1 is MNHEY and CDR2 SMNVEV (reference sequence). V gave up 1 base and J gave up 8 bases; unmatched junction bases: 9. This CDR3 reads CASSLLRGRGDDEQFF. Written as DNA, the CDR3 is TGTGCCAGCAGTTTATTGCGCGGGAGGGGTGACGATGAGCAGTTCTTC.

This clonotype turned up a few times. The genes are TRBV7-3 and TRBJ2-1; D might be TRBD1 (5 bases). Germline values: CDR1 SGHTA, CDR2 FQGTGA. The CDR3 runs to 14 residues. The V end lost 6 bases, the J end lost 5 bases, and 14 bases lay between the germline ends. DNA for the CDR3: TGTGCCAGCAGTTCAAGGGGTGGACACAATGAGCAGTTCTTC. Translating it yields CASSSRGGHNEQFF.

The chain couples TRBV29-1 to TRBJ2-6; no definite D call. The V end was cut by 7 bases, the J end by 6 bases, with 10 bases between. The CDR3 runs 12 residues. Germline loops: CDR1 SQVTM, CDR2 ANQGSEA. In DNA, the CDR3 is TGCAGCGCTCCCTCGGAGGCCAACGTCCTGACTTTC. It codes for CSAPSEANVLTF. Using reference TRBV29-1 and TRBJ2-6 for the parts outside the CDR3, the full variable domain is SAVISQKPSRDICQRGTSLTIQCQVDSQVTMMFWYRQQPGQSLTLIATANQGSEATYESGFVIDKFPISRPNLTFSTLTVSNMSPEDSSIYLCSAPSEANVLTFGAGSRLTVL.

This clonotype has more than one count but fewer than ten. This chain connects TRBV7-2 to TRBJ2-7; D is perhaps TRBD2 (5 bases). Looked up from germline, CDR1 is SGHTA and CDR2 is FQGNSA. Trimming left V 1 base short and J 2 bases short, with 9 bases between. The CDR3 sequence is 14 residues long. CDR3 nucleotide sequence: TGTGCCAGCAGCTTAGGAGGGATTACCTACGAGCAGTACTTC. Its protein is CASSLGGITYEQYF.

The chain recombines TRBV7-2 with TRBJ1-4, with D perhaps matching TRBD1 (6 bases). Germline CDR1 reads SGHTA; CDR2 reads FQGNSA. The CDR3 covers 16 residues. Trimming removed 5 bases at V and 2 bases at J, with 15 bases between. The CDR3 is CASSPAQGRTNEKLFF. The DNA of the CDR3 is TGTGCCAGCAGCCCTGCACAGGGACGGACTAATGAAAAACTGTTTTTT.

V and J are TRBV4-3 and TRBJ2-5, with D possibly TRBD2 on 6 matching bases. The V gene lost 4 bases and the J gene lost 11 bases, with 14 bases spanning the gap. Germline V gene sequence: CDR1 LGHNA, CDR2 YSLEER. There are 12 residues in the CDR3. In nucleotides, the CDR3 is TGCGCCAGCAGCCTCGCCAGACGGGAGCAGTACTTC. Translated, it gives CASSLARREQYF.

The table lists this clonotype with a few counts. This chain connects TRBV4-1 to TRBJ2-7; 7 positions agree with TRBD1. CDR1 is MGHRA, CDR2 YSYEKL, per germline. This CDR3 contains 14 residues. V was clipped by 4 bases and J by 7 bases; unmatched bases: 10. CDR3 coding DNA: TGCGCCAGCAGCCCCGTCTTTGCACAGGGGGAGCAGTACTTC. Translation: CASSPVFAQGEQYF.

This chain connects TRBV3-1 to TRBJ1-3; no clear D. V dropped 0 bases and J dropped 2 bases, with 14 bases sitting between them. The CDR3 length is 17 residues. Germline CDR1 reads LGHDT; CDR2 reads YNNKEL (reference sequence). The CDR3 bases are TGTGCCAGCAGCCAAGATACGTCGAGGTTGCCTGGAAACACCATATATTTT. This encodes CASSQDTSRLPGNTIYF.

This clonotype was detected a few times. The chain recombines TRBV7-6 with TRBJ2-3; D might be TRBD1 (5 bases). The CDR3 is made up of 16 amino acids. Germline loops: CDR1 SGHVS, CDR2 FNYEAQ. Trimming removed 3 bases from V and 2 bases from J, with 15 bases in between. The CDR3 DNA reads as TGTGCCAGCAGCTTTTCCGCAGGGATGATCACAGATACGCAGTATTTT. This translates into CASSFSAGMITDTQYF.

The V call is TRBV28, the J call TRBJ2-1, with a possible D match to TRBD2 (6 bases). Trimming cost V 5 bases and J 3 bases, with 11 bases left between them. The CDR3 covers 14 residues. Germline V gene sequence: CDR1 MDHEN, CDR2 SYDVKM. This CDR3 is CASSSGSNYNEQFF. CDR3 bases: TGTGCCAGCAGTAGCGGGTCAAACTACAATGAGCAGTTCTTC.